The 15 T cell receptor beta chains below all came from one sample that was sequenced in a study of blood T cell repertoires in COVID-19. Produced via immunoSEQ multiplex PCR; TCRdb's table is partial and in-frame only. Of approximately 70,000 clones detected, 91% appear once; the ten largest clones hold more than 5.5%. Specimen: peripheral blood. The receptors originated from a man between 40 and 49 years old with COVID-19, enrolled during active disease.

The table lists this clone with a count of one. The J gene is TRBJ2-2, the V gene TRBV11-2, with 7 bases lining up with TRBD1. V lost 5 bases to trimming and J lost 7 bases; unmatched junction nucleotides: 10. From germline, CDR1 is SGHAT and CDR2 FQNNGV. The CDR3 spans 15 residues. CDR3 sequence: CASSARTGDGGELFF. DNA of the CDR3: TGTGCCAGCAGCGCCCGAACAGGGGACGGCGGGGAGCTGTTTTTT. The entire variable domain, with the rest obtained from reference TRBV11-2 and TRBJ2-2, is as follows: EAGVAQSPRYKIIEKRQSVAFWCNPISGHATLYWYQQILGQGPKLLIQFQNNGVVDDSQLPKDRFSAERLKGVDSTLKIQPAKLEDSAVYLCASSARTGDGGELFFGEGSRLTVL.

The CDR3 sequence is CASSGNYNSPLHF. The CDR3 DNA is TGTGCCAGTTCGGGAAACTACAATTCACCCCTCCACTTT. The chain recombines TRBV19 with TRBJ1-6, with unresolved D. CDR1 is LNHDA, CDR2 SQIVND, per germline (reference sequence). The CDR3 consists of 13 residues. Trimming removed 8 bases at V and 7 bases at J, with 12 bases between.

The DNA for the CDR3 is TGTGCCAGCAGACCGGGACAGGGTCATGGCTACACCTTC. It is translated as CASRPGQGHGYTF. This chain uses TRBV6-4 with TRBJ1-2; TRBD1 matches 9 bases. CDR3 length: 13 amino acids. V lost 6 bases, J lost 6 bases, and 5 bases stayed unmatched. The germline gives CDR1 MRHNA, CDR2 SNTAGT.

The V call is TRBV3-1 (or the pseudogene TRBV3-2), the J call TRBJ2-7, with 8 bases matching TRBD2. There are 15 residues in the CDR3. Germline V gene data show CDR1 as LGHDT and CDR2 as YNNKEL (reference sequence). Losses at the gene ends were 1 base for V and 6 bases for J; bases not matched to a gene: 8. CDR3 amino acids: CASSQGWIAGTEQYF. CDR3 nucleotides: TGTGCCAGCAGCCAAGGGTGGATAGCGGGGACCGAGCAGTACTTC.

This rearrangement joins TRBV2 to TRBJ1-1, with a tentative D call TRBD1 (6 bases). The CDR3 has 15 amino acids. Germline V CDR1 and CDR2: SNHLY, FYNNEI. The V and J ends lost 5 bases and 1 base respectively, with 14 bases between them. The CDR3 spells CASSPTGNQNTEAFF. The CDR3 nucleotides read TGTGCCAGCAGTCCTACAGGGAACCAGAACACTGAAGCTTTCTTT.

The chain is built from TRBV11-2 and TRBJ2-2; D possibly corresponds to TRBD1 (5 bases). Germline CDR1 reads SGHAT; CDR2 reads FQNNGV. The CDR3 runs 15 residues. The V and J ends lost 5 bases and 3 bases respectively, with 13 bases between them. CDR3: CASSLQGTDTGELFF. The CDR3 DNA reads TGTGCCAGCAGCCTTCAGGGAACGGACACCGGGGAGCTGTTTTTT.

The CDR3 loop reads CASSLQDGGAHEQYF. DNA of the CDR3: TGCGCCAGCAGCTTGCAGGACGGGGGGGCACACGAGCAGTACTTC. The chain is built from TRBV5-1 and TRBJ2-7; 8 bases are shared with TRBD2. J lost 5 bases, V lost 1 base, and 8 bases had no gene match. The CDR3 is made up of 15 amino acids. Germline values: CDR1 SGHRS, CDR2 YFSETQ. The entire variable domain, with the rest obtained from reference TRBV5-1 and TRBJ2-7, is as follows: KAGVTQTPRYLIKTRGQQVTLSCSPISGHRSVSWYQQTPGQGLQFLFEYFSETQRNKGNFPGRFSGRQFSNSRSEMNVSTLELGDSALYLCASSLQDGGAHEQYFGPGTRLTVT.

The gene calls are TRBV18 and TRBJ2-3; TRBD1 agrees at 8 bases. This CDR3 spans 15 amino acids. CDR1 and CDR2 from the germline V gene are KGHSH and LQKENI. V shed 5 bases and J 6 bases; nucleotides not matched to a gene: 10. The CDR3 nucleotides are TGTGCCAGCTCAACCCTGCCAGGGGGCGCGGATACGCAGTATTTT. Translation gives CASSTLPGGADTQYF. The entire variable domain, with the rest obtained from reference TRBV18 and TRBJ2-3, is as follows: NAGVMQNPRHLVRRRGQEARLRCSPMKGHSHVYWYRQLPEEGLKFMVYLQKENIIDESGMPKERFSAEFPKEGPSILRIQQVVRGDSAAYFCASSTLPGGADTQYFGPGTRLTVL.

The chain joins TRBV6-5 to TRBJ1-6; 7 bases map to TRBD1. V shed 4 bases and J 10 bases; nucleotides not matched to a gene: 10. Germline CDR1 and CDR2: MNHEY and SVGAGI. The CDR3 has 15 residues. The CDR3 spells CASSSQGVSRSPLHF. The CDR3 nucleotides are TGTGCCAGCAGTTCCCAGGGGGTGTCTCGGTCACCCCTCCACTTT.

This clone was recorded only once. The chain combines TRBV7-9 with TRBJ1-1, with D hard to call. V was pared by 5 bases and J by 5 bases, with 15 bases between. CDR1 is SEHNR, CDR2 FQNEAQ, per germline (reference sequence). The CDR3 extends over 14 amino acids. The CDR3 sequence: CASSLPGLRTEAFF. In nucleotides, the CDR3 is TGTGCCAGCAGCCTCCCAGGCCTAAGGACTGAAGCTTTCTTT.

The chain links TRBV7-2 to TRBJ1-1; TRBD1 agrees at 7 bases. Germline V CDR1 and CDR2: SGHTA, FQGNSA. J was trimmed by 8 bases and V by 1 base; bases with no gene match: 4. CDR3 length: 13 residues. CDR3 sequence reads: CASSLGVQGEAFF. The DNA of the CDR3 is TGTGCCAGCAGCTTAGGGGTACAGGGGGAAGCTTTCTTT.

The chain has TRBV11-1 and TRBJ2-3, with a weak D call TRBD2 (5 bases). V dropped 6 bases and J dropped 2 bases, with 18 bases sitting between them. The CDR3 covers 16 residues. Germline values: CDR1 SGHAT, CDR2 FQDESV (reference sequence). This CDR3 reads CASRRARSQTTDTQYF. CDR3 in DNA: TGTGCCAGCAGGAGGGCGCGGAGTCAAACCACAGATACGCAGTATTTT.

This chain joins TRBV6-5 and TRBJ1-1; no clear D gene. Germline assignment: CDR1 MNHEY and CDR2 SVGAGI. The CDR3 runs 13 residues. The ends were cut back, 6 bases at V and 1 base at J, with 9 bases in the middle. CDR3 protein: CASSLQRNTEAFF. The CDR3 bases are TGTGCCAGCAGCCTACAGAGGAACACTGAAGCTTTCTTT.

This clone has just a few counts. This chain connects TRBV11-2 to TRBJ1-3, with a possible D match to TRBD1 (5 bases). The germline V and J ends were trimmed by 6 bases and 0 bases, with 21 bases remaining between them. The CDR3 totals 18 residues. Germline CDR1 reads SGHAT; CDR2 reads FQNNGV. The CDR3 spells CASRPENFDRTSGNTIYF. The CDR3 DNA sequence: TGTGCCAGCAGACCAGAAAACTTTGACAGAACCTCTGGAAACACCATATATTTT. The full variable domain, its missing parts supplied by reference TRBV11-2 and TRBJ1-3, is EAGVAQSPRYKIIEKRQSVAFWCNPISGHATLYWYQQILGQGPKLLIQFQNNGVVDDSQLPKDRFSAERLKGVDSTLKIQPAKLEDSAVYLCASRPENFDRTSGNTIYFGEGSWLTVV.

This chain links TRBV28 with TRBJ1-6, with D uncertain. Germline values: CDR1 MDHEN, CDR2 SYDVKM. Trimming removed 4 bases from V and 6 bases from J, with 13 bases in between. This CDR3 has 15 residues. CDR3 coding DNA: TGTGCCAGCAGTTCCCCCGCAGGCCTTAATTCACCCCTCCACTTT. Amino acids: CASSSPAGLNSPLHF. The whole variable domain, filled in from reference TRBV28 and TRBJ1-6, reads DVKVTQSSRYLVKRTGEKVFLECVQDMDHENMFWYRQDPGLGLRLIYFSYDVKMKEKGDIPEGYSVSREKKERFSLILESASTNQTSMYLCASSSPAGLNSPLHFGNGTRLTVT.